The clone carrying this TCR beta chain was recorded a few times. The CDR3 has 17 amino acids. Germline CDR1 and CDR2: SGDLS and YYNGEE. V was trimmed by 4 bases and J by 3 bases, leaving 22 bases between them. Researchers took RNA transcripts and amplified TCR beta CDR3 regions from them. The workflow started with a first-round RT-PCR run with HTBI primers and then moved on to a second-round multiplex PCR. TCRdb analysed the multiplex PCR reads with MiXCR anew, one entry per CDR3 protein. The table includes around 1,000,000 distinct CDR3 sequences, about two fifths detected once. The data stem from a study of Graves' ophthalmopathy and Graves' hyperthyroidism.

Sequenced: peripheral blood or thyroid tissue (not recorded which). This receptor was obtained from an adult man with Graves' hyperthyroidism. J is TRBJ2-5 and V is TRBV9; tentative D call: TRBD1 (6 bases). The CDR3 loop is CASSPTFVKTGEETQYF. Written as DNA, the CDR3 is TGTGCCAGCAGCCCTACCTTCGTTAAGACAGGAGAAGAGACCCAGTACTTC.